The present TCR beta chain was sequenced within a study of cytomegalovirus exposure and HLA in healthy donors (dated by TCRdb to about 2017). Study-level background: The roughly 670 repertoires of the first cohort and the 120 validation repertoires were produced on the same platform, according to a later analysis. The study aimed to test whether cataloging public T cell receptors could reveal signatures of past pathogen exposure. Along with the roughly 610-subject first cohort, a separate validation cohort of over a hundred different subjects was used. High-throughput TCR immunosequencing, statistical association of individual TCRs with disease status, and machine learning were combined to predict cytomegalovirus infection status. Overall results and qualifications from the work: A later analysis had no HLA typing for the validation cohort, so co-occurrence there was scored across all 120 or so repertoires. In a later analysis, TCRs clustered in the first cohort were found to also tend to co-occur in the approximately 120 validation repertoires, with about 94% of cluster scores above 0. In both the original and validation cohorts, the classifier was reported to diagnose cytomegalovirus status with high specificity and sensitivity. Three of the identified cytomegalovirus-associated TCR beta chains were confirmed in vitro to be specific for cytomegalovirus antigens. A total of some 180 TCR beta chains were listed by the study as associated with cytomegalovirus. It was suggested by the authors that the approach could potentially be generalized to other disease states and immunological phenotypes. Most TCR sequences were observed very rarely across donors, whereas some public TCRs were present in many individuals.

The germline V gene sets CDR1 to MDHEN and CDR2 to SYDVKM. Counted from cysteine to phenylalanine, this CDR3 has 14 amino acids. The sequence is cut down to CDR3 DNA, 42 bases in frame from base 1. Trimming costs V 7 bases and J 1 base, and their ends lie 10 bases apart. The donors were included in the validation cohort of 120 subjects, a group kept apart from the roughly 700-subject first cohort. This clone has just one count. Its antigen remains undetermined. No base quality information exists; no much larger clone differs at one position. The protocol used for the library was the immunoSEQ multiplex PCR assay. Turning to the authors' computational methods: A statistical classification framework was developed to diagnose cytomegalovirus status using the catalog of TCR beta chain sequences. TCRdb limited this immuneACCESS table to in-frame rearrangements with V and J called. A share of clones is missing; checked studies link under half to unresolved V genes, and the rest is unexplained. D and trimming were read from the DNA, whereas the V and J calls and clone size are those reported in that table. The sample table records some 130,000 clones; less than 90% of these occur just once. The ten top clones hold 2.9% of the sample.

The chain links TRBV28 with TRBJ1-4; the D gene is perhaps TRBD1, from 5 matching bases. This clonotype was sampled from a young man in good health and CMV-seronegative. The sample taken for sequencing was PBMCs. CDR3 protein: CASTLRGTNEKLFF. The nucleotide sequence is TGTGCCAGCACCCTAAGGGGAACTAATGAAAAACTGTTTTTT.